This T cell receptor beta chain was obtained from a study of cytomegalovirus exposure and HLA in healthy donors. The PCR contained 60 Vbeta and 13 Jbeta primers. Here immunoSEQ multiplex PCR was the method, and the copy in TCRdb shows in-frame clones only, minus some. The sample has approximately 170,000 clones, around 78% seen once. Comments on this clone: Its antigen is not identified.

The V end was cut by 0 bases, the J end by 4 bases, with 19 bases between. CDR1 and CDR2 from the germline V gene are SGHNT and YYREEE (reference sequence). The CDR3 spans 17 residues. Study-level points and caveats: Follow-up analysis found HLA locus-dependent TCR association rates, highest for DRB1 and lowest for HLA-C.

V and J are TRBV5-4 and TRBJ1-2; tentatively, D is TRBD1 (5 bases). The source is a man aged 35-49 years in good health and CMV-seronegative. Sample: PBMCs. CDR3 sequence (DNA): TGTGCCAGCAGCTTGGAGGTACAGGATGGCCACCTCTATGGCTACACCTTC. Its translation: CASSLEVQDGHLYGYTF.